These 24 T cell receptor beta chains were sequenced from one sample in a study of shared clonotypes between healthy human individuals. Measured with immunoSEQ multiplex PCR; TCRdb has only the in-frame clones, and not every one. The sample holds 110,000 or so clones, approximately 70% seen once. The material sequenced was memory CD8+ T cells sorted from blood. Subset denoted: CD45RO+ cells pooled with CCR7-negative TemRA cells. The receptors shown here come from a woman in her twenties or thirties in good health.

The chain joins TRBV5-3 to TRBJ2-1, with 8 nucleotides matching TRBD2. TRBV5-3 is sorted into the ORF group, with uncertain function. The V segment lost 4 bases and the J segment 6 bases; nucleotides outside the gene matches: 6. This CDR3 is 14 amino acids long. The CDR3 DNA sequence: TGTGCCAGAAGCGTACTAGCGGTACTCAATGAGCAGTTCTTC. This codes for CARSVLAVLNEQFF.

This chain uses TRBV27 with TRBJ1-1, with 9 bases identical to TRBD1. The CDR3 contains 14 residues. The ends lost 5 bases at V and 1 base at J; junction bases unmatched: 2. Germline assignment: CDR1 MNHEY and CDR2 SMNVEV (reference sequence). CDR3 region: CASSADRGNTEAFF. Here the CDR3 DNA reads TGTGCCAGCAGTGCGGACAGGGGGAACACTGAAGCTTTCTTT.

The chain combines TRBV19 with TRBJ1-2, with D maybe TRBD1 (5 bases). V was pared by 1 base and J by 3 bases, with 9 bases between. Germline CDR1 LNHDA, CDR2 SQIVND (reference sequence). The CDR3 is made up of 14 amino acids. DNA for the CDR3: TGTGCCAGTAGTATAGGAGCCAGGGACTATGGCTACACCTTC. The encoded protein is CASSIGARDYGYTF. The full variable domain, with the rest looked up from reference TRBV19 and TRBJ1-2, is DGGITQSPKYLFRKEGQNVTLSCEQNLNHDAMYWYRQDPGQGLRLIYYSQIVNDFQKGDIAEGYSVSREKKESFPLTVTSAQKNPTAFYLCASSIGARDYGYTFGSGTRLTVV.

This chain's CDR3 is CASSLAGGLEQFF. CDR3 bases: TGTGCCAGCAGCTTAGCGGGAGGCTTAGAGCAGTTCTTC. The V gene is TRBV13, the J gene TRBJ2-1; 7 bases map to TRBD2. The CDR3 length is 13 residues. J gave up 10 bases and V 1 base, and 4 bases lay outside the gene matches. Germline values: CDR1 PRHDT, CDR2 FYEKMQ (reference sequence).

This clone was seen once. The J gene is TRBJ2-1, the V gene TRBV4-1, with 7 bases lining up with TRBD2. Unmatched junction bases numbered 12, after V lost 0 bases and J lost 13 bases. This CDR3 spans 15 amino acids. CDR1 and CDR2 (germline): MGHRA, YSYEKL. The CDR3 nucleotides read TGCGCCAGCAGCCAAGAACTAGCGAGAATAGCCTCACAGTTCTTC. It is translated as CASSQELARIASQFF.

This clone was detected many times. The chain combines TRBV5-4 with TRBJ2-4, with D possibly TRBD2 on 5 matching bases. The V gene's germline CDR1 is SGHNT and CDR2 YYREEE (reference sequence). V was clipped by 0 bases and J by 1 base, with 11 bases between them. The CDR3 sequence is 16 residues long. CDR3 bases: TGTGCCAGCAGCTTGGATCGGGGATGGGCCAAAAACATTCAGTACTTC. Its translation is CASSLDRGWAKNIQYF.

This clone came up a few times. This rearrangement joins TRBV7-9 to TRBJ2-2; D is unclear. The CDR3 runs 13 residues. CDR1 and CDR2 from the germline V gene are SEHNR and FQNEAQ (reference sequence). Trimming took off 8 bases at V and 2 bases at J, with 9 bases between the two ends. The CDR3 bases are TGTGCCAGCGACTCGCCTAACACCGGGGAGCTGTTTTTT. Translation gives CASDSPNTGELFF.

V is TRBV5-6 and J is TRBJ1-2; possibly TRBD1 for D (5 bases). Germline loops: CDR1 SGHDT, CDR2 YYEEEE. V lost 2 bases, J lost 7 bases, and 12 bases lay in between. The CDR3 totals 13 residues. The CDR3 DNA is TGTGCCAGCAGCTTCAATATGGGACCTGGCTACACCTTC. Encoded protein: CASSFNMGPGYTF.

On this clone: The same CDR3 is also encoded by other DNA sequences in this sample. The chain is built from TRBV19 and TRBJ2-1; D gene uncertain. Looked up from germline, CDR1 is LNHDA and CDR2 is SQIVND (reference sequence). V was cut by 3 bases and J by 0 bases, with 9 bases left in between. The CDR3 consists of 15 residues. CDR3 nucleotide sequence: TGTGCCAGTAGTATTGCGGAGAGCTCCTACAATGAGCAGTTCTTC. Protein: CASSIAESSYNEQFF.

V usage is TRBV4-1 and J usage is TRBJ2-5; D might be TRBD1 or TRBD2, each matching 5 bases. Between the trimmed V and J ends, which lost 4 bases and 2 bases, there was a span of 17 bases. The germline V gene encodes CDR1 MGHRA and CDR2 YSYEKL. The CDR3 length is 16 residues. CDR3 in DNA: TGCGCCAGCAGCCGATTAACCTGGGGGAGTCAAGAGACCCAGTACTTC. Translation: CASSRLTWGSQETQYF.

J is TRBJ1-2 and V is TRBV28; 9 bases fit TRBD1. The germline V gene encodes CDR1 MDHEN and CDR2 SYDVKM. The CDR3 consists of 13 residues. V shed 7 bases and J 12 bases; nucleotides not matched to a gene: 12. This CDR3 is CASTPGTGRTHTF. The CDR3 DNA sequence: TGTGCCAGCACCCCCGGGACAGGGAGGACCCACACCTTC.

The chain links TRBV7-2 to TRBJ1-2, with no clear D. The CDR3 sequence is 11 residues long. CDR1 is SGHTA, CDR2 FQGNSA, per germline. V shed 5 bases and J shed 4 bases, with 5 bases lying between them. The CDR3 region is CASSPTYGYTF. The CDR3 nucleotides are TGTGCCAGCAGCCCAACCTATGGCTACACCTTC. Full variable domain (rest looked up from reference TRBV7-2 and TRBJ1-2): GAGVSQSPSNKVTEKGKDVELRCDPISGHTALYWYRQSLGQGLEFLIYFQGNSAPDKSGLPSDRFSAERTGGSVSTLTIQRTQQEDSAVYLCASSPTYGYTFGSGTRLTVV.

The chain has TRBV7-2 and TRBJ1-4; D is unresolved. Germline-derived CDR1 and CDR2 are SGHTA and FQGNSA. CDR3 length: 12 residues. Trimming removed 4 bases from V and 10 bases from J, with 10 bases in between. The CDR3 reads CASSSPPGKLFF. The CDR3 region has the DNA TGTGCCAGCAGCTCCCCCCCCGGAAAACTGTTTTTT.

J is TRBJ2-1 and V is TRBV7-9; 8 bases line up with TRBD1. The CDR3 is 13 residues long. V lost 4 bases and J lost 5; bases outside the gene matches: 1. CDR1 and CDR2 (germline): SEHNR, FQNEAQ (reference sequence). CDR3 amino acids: CASSSTGDNEQFF. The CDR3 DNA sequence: TGTGCCAGCAGCTCGACAGGGGACAATGAGCAGTTCTTC.

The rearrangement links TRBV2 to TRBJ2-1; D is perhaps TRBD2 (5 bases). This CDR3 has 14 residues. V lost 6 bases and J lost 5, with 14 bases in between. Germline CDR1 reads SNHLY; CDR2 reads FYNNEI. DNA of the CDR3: TGTGCCAGCAGCGAGCGGCGGAGGAACAATGAGCAGTTCTTC. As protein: CASSERRRNNEQFF.

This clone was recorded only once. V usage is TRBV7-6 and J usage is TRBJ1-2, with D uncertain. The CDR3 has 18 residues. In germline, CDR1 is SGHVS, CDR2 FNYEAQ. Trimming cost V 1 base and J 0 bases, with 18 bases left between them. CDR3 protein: CASSLDGRGPDSNYGYTF. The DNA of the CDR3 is TGTGCCAGCAGCTTAGACGGAAGAGGTCCCGACTCTAACTATGGCTACACCTTC.

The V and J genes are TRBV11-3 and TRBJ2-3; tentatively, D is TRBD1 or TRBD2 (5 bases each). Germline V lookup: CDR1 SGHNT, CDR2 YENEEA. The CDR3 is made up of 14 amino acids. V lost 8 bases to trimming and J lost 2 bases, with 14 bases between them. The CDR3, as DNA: TGTGCCAGCGTCCCGGGACCCGCCACAGATACGCAGTATTTT. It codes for CASVPGPATDTQYF.

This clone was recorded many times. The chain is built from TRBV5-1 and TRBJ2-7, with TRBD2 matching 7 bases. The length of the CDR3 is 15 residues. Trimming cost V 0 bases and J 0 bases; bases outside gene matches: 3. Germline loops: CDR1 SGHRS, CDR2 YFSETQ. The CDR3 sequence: CASSLGLAASYEQYF. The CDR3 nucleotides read TGCGCCAGCAGCTTGGGGCTAGCGGCCTCCTACGAGCAGTACTTC.

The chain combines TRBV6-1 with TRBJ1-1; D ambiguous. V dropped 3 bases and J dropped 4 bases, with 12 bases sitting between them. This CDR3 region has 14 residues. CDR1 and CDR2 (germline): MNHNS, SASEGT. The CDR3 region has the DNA TGTGCCAGCAGTGAGAATGGGGAGGCCACTGAAGCTTTCTTT. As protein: CASSENGEATEAFF.

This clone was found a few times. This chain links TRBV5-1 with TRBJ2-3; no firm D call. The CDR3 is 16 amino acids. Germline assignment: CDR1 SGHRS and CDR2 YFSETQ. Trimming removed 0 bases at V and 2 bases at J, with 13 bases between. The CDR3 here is CASSLDGRVYTDTQYF. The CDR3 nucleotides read TGCGCCAGCAGCTTGGACGGCCGGGTCTACACAGATACGCAGTATTTT. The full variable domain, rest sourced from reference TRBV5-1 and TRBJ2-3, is KAGVTQTPRYLIKTRGQQVTLSCSPISGHRSVSWYQQTPGQGLQFLFEYFSETQRNKGNFPGRFSGRQFSNSRSEMNVSTLELGDSALYLCASSLDGRVYTDTQYFGPGTRLTVL.

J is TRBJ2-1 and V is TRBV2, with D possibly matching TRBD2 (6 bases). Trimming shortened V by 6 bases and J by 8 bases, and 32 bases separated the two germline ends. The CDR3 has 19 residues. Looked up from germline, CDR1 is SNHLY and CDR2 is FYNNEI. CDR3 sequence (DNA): TGTGCCAGCAGCAAAGGGAAAGCCTCAACACTAAGGTGGGGGGATGAGCAGTTCTTC. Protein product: CASSKGKASTLRWGDEQFF.

The CDR3 here is CASSLWWSTGAPLEQYF. CDR3 DNA sequence: TGTGCCAGCAGTTTGTGGTGGTCGACAGGGGCTCCTCTCGAGCAGTACTTC. The J gene is TRBJ2-7, the V gene TRBV28, with TRBD1 matching over 8 bases. The CDR3 runs to 17 residues. Germline V CDR1 and CDR2: MDHEN, SYDVKM. J lost 6 bases, V lost 3 bases, and 16 bases had no gene match.

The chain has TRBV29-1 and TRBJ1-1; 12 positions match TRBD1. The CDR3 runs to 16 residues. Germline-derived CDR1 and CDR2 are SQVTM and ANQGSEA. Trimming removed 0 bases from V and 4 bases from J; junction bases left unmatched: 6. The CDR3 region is CSVEDWDRGLGTEAFF. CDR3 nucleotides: TGCAGCGTTGAAGATTGGGACAGGGGGCTGGGCACTGAAGCTTTCTTT.

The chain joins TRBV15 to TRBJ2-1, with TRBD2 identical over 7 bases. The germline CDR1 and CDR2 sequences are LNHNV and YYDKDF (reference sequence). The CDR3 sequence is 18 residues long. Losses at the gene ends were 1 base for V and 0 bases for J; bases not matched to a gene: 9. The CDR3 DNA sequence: TGTGCCACCAGCAGAGCGATACTAGCGAAGAGCTCCTACAATGAGCAGTTCTTC. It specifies CATSRAILAKSSYNEQFF.